This TCR beta chain was recovered during a study of neurological immune-mediated disorders. Study outcomes and limitations: Expanded clones shared no CDR3 amino acid sequences across subjects, suggesting private repertoires in all groups.

Deletions cut 3 bases from V and 3 bases from J, with 9 bases between. The CDR3 has 14 amino acids. CDR1 and CDR2 from the germline V gene are MNHEY and SVGEGT. The table lists this clonotype with many counts. Its antigen is undetermined. With 10-nucleotide random UMIs included, cDNA was synthesized by 5'RACE. TCRdb ran MiXCR on the 5' RACE reads and lists one entry per CDR3 protein. Here the sample spans 75,000 to 95,000 distinct CDR3 sequences, roughly 15% being singletons. The specimen was PBMCs. V usage is TRBV6-2 or TRBV6-3 and J usage is TRBJ1-3; D unresolved. This receptor was identified in a woman in her thirties or forties in good health. CDR3 amino acids: CASSYDGSGNTIYF. The CDR3 DNA sequence: TGTGCCAGCAGTTATGACGGGAGTGGAAACACCATATATTTT.